The 15 T cell receptor beta chains listed next were all sequenced from one sample in a study of blood T cell repertoires in COVID-19. Clones were read by immunoSEQ multiplex PCR, and TCRdb kept only the in-frame ones, dropping some. Of over 400,000 clones in the sample, roughly nine tenths were seen once. Sequenced input: peripheral blood. All receptors derive from a woman in her forties or fifties with COVID-19, enrolled during active disease.

V usage is TRBV7-9 and J usage is TRBJ1-4; 8 bases line up with TRBD1. Trimming at V came to 5 bases and at J to 2 bases, leaving 7 bases not matched to a gene. The germline V gene encodes CDR1 SEHNR and CDR2 FQNEAQ (reference sequence). The CDR3 spans 16 residues. The CDR3 DNA reads as TGTGCCAGCAGCCTCGGACAGGGTGGGACTAATGAAAAACTGTTTTTT. Translated: CASSLGQGGTNEKLFF.

The V and J genes are TRBV19 and TRBJ1-5; possible D gene TRBD1, 5 bases. CDR3 size: 15 residues. Per germline, CDR1 LNHDA and CDR2 SQIVND (reference sequence). Trimming took off 3 bases at V and 2 bases at J, with 11 bases between the two ends. The chain's CDR3 is CASSMTAGGNQPQHF. DNA of the CDR3: TGTGCCAGTAGTATGACAGCGGGGGGCAATCAGCCCCAGCATTTT.

This clone was seen only a few times. J is TRBJ1-1 and V is TRBV3-1 (or the pseudogene TRBV3-2); TRBD1 matches at 8 bases. The CDR3 runs 12 residues. Germline V gene lookup returns CDR1 LGHDT and CDR2 YNNKEL (reference sequence). J gave up 10 bases and V 4 bases, and 5 bases lay outside the gene matches. CDR3 nucleotides: TGTGCCAGCAGCCCGGACAGGGTGGTAGCTTTCTTT. This encodes CASSPDRVVAFF.

V is TRBV9 and J is TRBJ1-1, with 7 bases identical to TRBD1. V gave up 4 bases and J gave up 6 bases; unmatched junction bases: 12. The CDR3 length is 15 residues. Germline V gene sequence: CDR1 SGDLS, CDR2 YYNGEE. The CDR3 sequence is CASSPARGVPPEAFF. CDR3 DNA: TGTGCCAGCAGCCCCGCCAGGGGGGTCCCACCTGAAGCTTTCTTT.

The chain combines TRBV28 with TRBJ1-1; D ambiguous. The CDR3 covers 15 residues. The germline V gene encodes CDR1 MDHEN and CDR2 SYDVKM. The V and J ends lost 2 bases and 2 bases respectively, with 12 bases between them. The CDR3 nucleotides are TGTGCCAGCAGTTTAGAGGGCGTACGTAACACTGAAGCTTTCTTT. It specifies CASSLEGVRNTEAFF. Supplemented by reference TRBV28 and TRBJ1-1, the full variable domain reads DVKVTQSSRYLVKRTGEKVFLECVQDMDHENMFWYRQDPGLGLRLIYFSYDVKMKEKGDIPEGYSVSREKKERFSLILESASTNQTSMYLCASSLEGVRNTEAFFGQGTRLTVV.

This rearrangement joins TRBV7-9 to TRBJ1-1; D is undetermined. The CDR3 sequence is 13 residues long. Trimming removed 0 bases at V and 4 bases at J, with 6 bases between. CDR1 is SEHNR, CDR2 FQNEAQ, per germline (reference sequence). For the CDR3, the DNA is TGTGCCAGCAGCTTAGCCAGCGGCACTGAAGCTTTCTTT. Translating gives CASSLASGTEAFF.

The chain recombines TRBV11-2 with TRBJ1-3, with 8 bases aligning to TRBD1. Germline loops: CDR1 SGHAT, CDR2 FQNNGV. J lost 4 bases, V lost 5 bases, and 4 bases had no gene match. This CDR3 is built from 14 residues. The CDR3 region has the DNA TGTGCCAGCAGCCACAGGGGGTCCGGAAACACCATATATTTT. It specifies CASSHRGSGNTIYF.

The chain uses TRBV12-3 or TRBV12-4 and TRBJ2-7; D possibly corresponds to TRBD2 (6 bases). Trimming left V 2 bases short and J 7 bases short, with 12 bases between. This CDR3 has 13 amino acids. CDR3 sequence (DNA): TGTGCCAGCAGTTTAAGTGGGGCGGGAGAGCAGTACTTC. It translates to CASSLSGAGEQYF.

The CDR3 is CASSPGTGDSSYEQYF. Written as DNA, the CDR3 is TGTGCCAGCAGCCCAGGGACAGGGGATAGCTCCTACGAGCAGTACTTC. The chain is built from TRBV11-3 and TRBJ2-7; 10 nucleotides align to TRBD1. The CDR3 is made up of 16 amino acids. J was trimmed by 0 bases and V by 5 bases; bases with no gene match: 7. Germline CDR1 is SGHNT and CDR2 is YENEEA.

The genes are TRBV20-1 and TRBJ2-7, with unresolved D. V was pared by 5 bases and J by 9 bases, with 14 bases between. This CDR3 spans 11 amino acids. The germline gives CDR1 DFQATT, CDR2 SNEGSKA (reference sequence). CDR3 sequence reads: CSAYRVLWQYF. CDR3 in DNA: TGCAGTGCTTACCGGGTGCTTTGGCAGTACTTC.

The chain has TRBV4-1 and TRBJ1-2; D perhaps matches TRBD1 (5 bases). The CDR3 length is 12 residues. Trimming took off 8 bases at V and 4 bases at J, with 11 bases between the two ends. Looked up from germline, CDR1 is MGHRA and CDR2 is YSYEKL. As DNA, the CDR3 is TGCGCCAGCTCTGACGGGGGCTATGGCTACACCTTC. This encodes CASSDGGYGYTF.

V gene TRBV7-6 combines with J gene TRBJ2-7; 7 nucleotides agree with TRBD1. CDR1 and CDR2 from the germline V gene are SGHVS and FNYEAQ. The V and J ends lost 1 base and 7 bases, in that order; junction bases with no gene match: 10. The CDR3 covers 15 residues. CDR3 nucleotides: TGTGCCAGCAGCTTAGGGGGCACAGGGGCGGGTGAGCAGTACTTC. Its protein is CASSLGGTGAGEQYF.

The gene calls are TRBV11-2 and TRBJ1-2; D uncertain. V shed 0 bases and J shed 4 bases, with 12 bases lying between them. Germline assignment: CDR1 SGHAT and CDR2 FQNNGV. This CDR3 has 15 amino acids. As DNA, the CDR3 is TGTGCCAGCAGCTTAGATGGGGTGGAGGGCTATGGCTACACCTTC. Its translation is CASSLDGVEGYGYTF.

The V gene is TRBV28, the J gene TRBJ1-2; 7 nucleotides agree with TRBD1. Looked up from germline, CDR1 is MDHEN and CDR2 is SYDVKM. This CDR3 contains 13 residues. V trimming: 4 bases; J trimming: 6 bases; junction bases outside the gene matches: 5. Written as DNA, the CDR3 is TGTGCCAGCAGTTCGGGACAGACGAATGGCTACACCTTC. This codes for CASSSGQTNGYTF.

This sequence joins TRBV29-1 and TRBJ1-5; D is undetermined. The V gene's germline CDR1 is SQVTM and CDR2 ANQGSEA. CDR3 length: 17 amino acids. Trimming took 3 bases from V and 0 from J, leaving 18 bases between them. CDR3 DNA: TGCAGCGTTGATCCGGCGGAGGGCGCGGTTAGCAATCAGCCCCAGCATTTT. It is translated as CSVDPAEGAVSNQPQHF.